A single sample gave rise to the 32 T cell receptor beta chains below, sequenced in a study of T cell responses to AZD1222 COVID-19 vaccine. Data came from immunoSEQ multiplex PCR; TCRdb stores just in-frame clones and leaves some out. This table holds under 200,000 clones, 90% to 95% found once. The input for sequencing was peripheral blood, taken on day 0 of AZD1222 vaccination. The receptors were gathered from an adult in good health.

J is TRBJ1-1 and V is TRBV12-3 or TRBV12-4; D call uncertain. V lost 3 bases to trimming and J lost 0 bases, with 5 bases between them. This CDR3 contains 13 residues. The CDR3 protein is CASSLQMNTEAFF. CDR3 DNA sequence: TGTGCCAGCAGTTTGCAAATGAACACTGAAGCTTTCTTT.

V gene TRBV28 combines with J gene TRBJ2-2; D possibly corresponds to TRBD2 (5 bases). The CDR3 length is 15 residues. The V and J ends lost 5 bases and 3 bases respectively, with 13 bases between them. Germline CDR1 reads MDHEN; CDR2 reads SYDVKM. The CDR3 protein is CASSLALEDTGELFF. CDR3 nucleotides: TGTGCCAGCAGTCTAGCTTTAGAGGACACCGGGGAGCTGTTTTTT.

V is TRBV28 and J is TRBJ1-1; D is unclear. Germline lookup yields CDR1 MDHEN and CDR2 SYDVKM. The CDR3 is 13 residues long. Trimming stripped 7 bases from V and 0 bases from J, with 9 bases between. The CDR3 coding sequence is TGTGCCAGCACTGCCAGTTTGAACACTGAAGCTTTCTTT. This translates into CASTASLNTEAFF.

The V call is TRBV6-6, the J call TRBJ1-2; 9 positions agree with TRBD1. Germline V gives CDR1 MNHNY, CDR2 SVGAGI (reference sequence). The CDR3 runs to 16 residues. J gave up 4 bases and V 6 bases, and 12 bases lay outside the gene matches. This CDR3 reads CASSPRPGQGPYGYTF. CDR3 sequence (DNA): TGTGCCAGCAGCCCGAGGCCGGGACAGGGCCCCTATGGCTACACCTTC.

The CDR3 sequence is CASSVAGNIMNTEAFF. Written as DNA, the CDR3 is TGTGCCAGCAGCGTCGCGGGAAATATCATGAACACTGAAGCTTTCTTT. The chain is built from TRBV9 and TRBJ1-1; unclear D gene. Germline V CDR1 and CDR2: SGDLS, YYNGEE. Trimming took off 2 bases at V and 0 bases at J, with 14 bases between the two ends. CDR3 size: 16 residues.

The chain has TRBV6-5 and TRBJ1-6; 8 nucleotides align to TRBD1. J gave up 5 bases and V 8 bases, and 8 bases lay outside the gene matches. Germline V gene data show CDR1 as MNHEY and CDR2 as SVGAGI. This CDR3 is built from 15 residues. The CDR3 DNA reads TGTGCCAGCCGAAGGACAGGGCAAAATAATTCACCCCTCCACTTT. Protein: CASRRTGQNNSPLHF.

This rearrangement joins TRBV3-1 (or the pseudogene TRBV3-2) to TRBJ2-5, with 9 bases identical to TRBD1. This CDR3 region has 19 residues. V dropped 0 bases and J dropped 5; count of bases not matched to a gene: 16. CDR1 is LGHDT, CDR2 YNNKEL, per germline (reference sequence). The DNA of the CDR3 is TGTGCCAGCAGCCAAGATGAGGGGGACAGGGTGAGAGGGAGGGAGACCCAGTACTTC. Translated, it gives CASSQDEGDRVRGRETQYF.

This chain joins TRBV7-9 and TRBJ1-5; tentative D call: TRBD1 (5 bases). CDR3 length equals 14 residues. The germline V and J ends were trimmed by 1 base and 5 bases, with 9 bases remaining between them. Germline CDR1 and CDR2: SEHNR and FQNEAQ (reference sequence). CDR3 protein: CASSLEGLYQPQHF. CDR3 DNA: TGTGCCAGCAGCTTAGAGGGGCTATATCAGCCCCAGCATTTT.

In this sample, this clone turned up a few times. Here the CDR3 DNA reads TGTGCCAGCAGTTTAGGGCTCAATCAGCCCCAGCATTTT. This gives the protein CASSLGLNQPQHF. The chain is built from TRBV27 and TRBJ1-5; D is unclear. Germline-derived CDR1 and CDR2 are MNHEY and SMNVEV (reference sequence). CDR3 length: 13 amino acids. V lost 2 bases, J lost 3 bases, and 5 bases lay in between.

The V call is TRBV27, the J call TRBJ2-7, with 8 bases that match TRBD2. Germline CDR1 reads MNHEY; CDR2 reads SMNVEV (reference sequence). CDR3 length: 16 amino acids. Unmatched junction bases numbered 14, after V lost 5 bases and J lost 5 bases. The CDR3 region is CASSPLPSGSNDEQYF. As DNA, the CDR3 is TGTGCCAGCAGTCCTTTACCGAGCGGGAGTAACGACGAGCAGTACTTC.

V usage is TRBV28 and J usage is TRBJ2-3; 8 bases map to TRBD2. The CDR3 contains 15 residues. V dropped 2 bases and J dropped 4; count of bases not matched to a gene: 5. CDR1 is MDHEN, CDR2 SYDVKM, per germline. CDR3 residues: CASSLGSGGPDTQYF. The CDR3 coding sequence is TGTGCCAGCAGTTTAGGAAGCGGGGGTCCAGATACGCAGTATTTT.

The count of this clone is one. The V call is TRBV5-1, the J call TRBJ2-7; D not certain. V shed 1 base and J shed 2 bases, with 7 bases lying between them. Germline CDR1 and CDR2: SGHRS and YFSETQ. The CDR3 length is 13 residues. In DNA form, the CDR3 reads TGCGCCAGCAGCTTGAACAGTCCCTACGAGCAGTACTTC. This gives the protein CASSLNSPYEQYF.

The chain carries TRBV21-1 and TRBJ1-6; the D call of TRBD1 is as the table states it, not checked on the DNA. TRBV21-1 is reported as a pseudogene. The CDR3 runs to 17 residues. CDR3 bases: TGTGCCAGCAGCAAAGCGAGGATACAGGGGAGGAATTCACCCCTCCACTTT. Translating it yields CASSKARIQGRNSPLHF.

V usage is TRBV19 and J usage is TRBJ2-7, with 8 bases lining up with TRBD1. Trimming at V came to 4 bases and at J to 1 base, leaving 3 bases not matched to a gene. CDR1 is LNHDA and CDR2 is SQIVND in the germline V gene (reference sequence). The CDR3 spans 14 residues. CDR3 nucleotide sequence: TGTGCCAGTAGTAGGGACAGGAAGTCCTACGAGCAGTACTTC. It translates to CASSRDRKSYEQYF.

The chain joins TRBV27 to TRBJ2-5, with 10 positions matching TRBD2. CDR1 and CDR2 (germline): MNHEY, SMNVEV (reference sequence). The CDR3 extends over 18 amino acids. With V trimmed by 6 bases and J by 7 bases, 20 bases remained unmatched. The CDR3 protein is CASSPTRGGLASLGTQYF. CDR3 nucleotide sequence: TGTGCCAGCAGCCCTACACGCGGGGGACTAGCGTCATTGGGGACCCAGTACTTC.

This rearrangement joins TRBV7-2 to TRBJ1-3, with a possible D match to TRBD1 (6 bases). V lost 1 base and J lost 3, with 16 bases in between. The CDR3 is 17 residues long. The germline V gene has CDR1 SGHTA and CDR2 FQGNSA. The CDR3 nucleotides read TGTGCCAGCAGCTTAGAGTCACACAGGGCGGTTGGAAACACCATATATTTT. Its protein product is CASSLESHRAVGNTIYF.

The J gene is TRBJ1-5, the V gene TRBV12-3 or TRBV12-4; D gene ambiguous. CDR3 size: 13 residues. V was trimmed by 6 bases and J by 4 bases, leaving 10 bases between them. The CDR3 protein is CASRPDLNQPQHF. The DNA for the CDR3 is TGTGCCAGCAGACCCGATTTAAATCAGCCCCAGCATTTT.

Concerning this clone itself: This specimen includes other DNA sequences encoding the same CDR3. V and J are TRBV19 and TRBJ1-1, with a tentative D call TRBD1 (5 bases). This CDR3 contains 13 residues. V was pared by 5 bases and J by 1 base, with 8 bases between. CDR1 is LNHDA, CDR2 SQIVND, per germline (reference sequence). CDR3 DNA sequence: TGTGCCAGTAGTGTAACAGGGAACACTGAAGCTTTCTTT. It encodes CASSVTGNTEAFF.

This clone was seen just once. This sequence joins TRBV28 and TRBJ1-5; unclear D gene. V gave up 5 bases and J gave up 4 bases, with 9 bases separating them. From germline, CDR1 is MDHEN and CDR2 SYDVKM. The CDR3 loop spans 13 amino acids. The CDR3 sequence is CASSERGNQPQHF. The CDR3, as DNA: TGTGCCAGCAGTGAGAGAGGGAATCAGCCCCAGCATTTT.

V and J are TRBV27 and TRBJ1-5; maybe TRBD1 (6 bases). Per the germline V gene, CDR1 is MNHEY and CDR2 is SMNVEV (reference sequence). The germline V and J ends were trimmed by 6 bases and 0 bases, with 12 bases remaining between them. The CDR3 spans 15 residues. CDR3 coding DNA: TGTGCCAGCAGCGCGGGACAATATAGCAATCAGCCCCAGCATTTT. It is translated as CASSAGQYSNQPQHF.

The gene calls are TRBV9 and TRBJ1-1, with D unclear. This CDR3 spans 12 amino acids. Deletions cut 3 bases from V and 2 bases from J, with 5 bases between. Per the germline V gene, CDR1 is SGDLS and CDR2 is YYNGEE. The CDR3 coding sequence is TGTGCCAGCAGCGAAAGTAACACTGAAGCTTTCTTT. This codes for CASSESNTEAFF. Full variable domain (missing parts from reference TRBV9 and TRBJ1-1): DSGVTQTPKHLITATGQRVTLRCSPRSGDLSVYWYQQSLDQGLQFLIQYYNGEERAKGNILERFSAQQFPDLHSELNLSSLELGDSALYFCASSESNTEAFFGQGTRLTVV.

This clone was observed a handful of times. The gene calls are TRBV6-1 and TRBJ1-4; D may be TRBD1 (6 bases). The CDR3 runs 13 residues. CDR1 MNHNS and CDR2 SASEGT come from the germline V gene. The germline V and J ends were trimmed by 1 base and 10 bases, with 10 bases remaining between them. In DNA, the CDR3 is TGTGCCAGCAGTGAAGTCAGGGGTGGAAAACTGTTTTTT. Translated, it gives CASSEVRGGKLFF.

V is TRBV30 and J is TRBJ2-2, with D uncertain. Per the germline V gene, CDR1 is GTSNPN and CDR2 is SVGIG (reference sequence). The CDR3 spans 13 residues. With 0 bases removed from V and 4 bases from J, the gap between germline ends came to 6 bases. CDR3 DNA: TGTGCCTGGAGTGTATCCGGCACCGGGGAGCTGTTTTTT. Amino acids: CAWSVSGTGELFF.

The gene calls are TRBV5-4 and TRBJ1-1, with D unclear. Germline-derived CDR1 and CDR2 are SGHNT and YYREEE (reference sequence). This CDR3 contains 14 residues. Trimming shortened V by 0 bases and J by 0 bases, and 6 bases separated the two germline ends. The CDR3 DNA reads TGTGCCAGCAGCTTGGACGGCTTGAACACTGAAGCTTTCTTT. It is translated as CASSLDGLNTEAFF.

V is TRBV24-1 and J is TRBJ2-1; D is uncertain. This CDR3 contains 13 residues. In germline, CDR1 is KGHDR, CDR2 SFDVKD. V was pared by 5 bases and J by 9 bases, with 13 bases between. The CDR3 loop reads CATSGGRVSEQFF. The CDR3 DNA reads TGTGCCACCAGTGGGGGTCGGGTCAGTGAGCAGTTCTTC.

CDR3 loop: CASNPGGYSNQPQHF. In nucleotides, the CDR3 is TGTGCCAGTAACCCAGGGGGCTATAGCAATCAGCCCCAGCATTTT. V usage is TRBV19 and J usage is TRBJ1-5; TRBD1 matches at 8 bases. V was clipped by 7 bases and J by 0 bases; unmatched bases: 5. Germline V CDR1 and CDR2: LNHDA, SQIVND (reference sequence). CDR3 length: 15 residues.

The CDR3, as DNA: TGTGCCATCACCCCGGCGGGCCTTCTCAATGAGCAGTTCTTC. This encodes CAITPAGLLNEQFF. The chain has TRBV10-3 and TRBJ2-1; D is possibly TRBD2 (5 bases). Per the germline V gene, CDR1 is ENHRY and CDR2 is SYGVKD. V dropped 7 bases and J dropped 6 bases, with 16 bases sitting between them. This CDR3 spans 14 amino acids.

The chain is built from TRBV30 and TRBJ2-7, with D possibly matching TRBD1 (5 bases). There are 13 residues in the CDR3. Trimming left V 4 bases short and J 5 bases short, with 15 bases between. Germline V gene lookup returns CDR1 GTSNPN and CDR2 SVGIG (reference sequence). The CDR3: CAWIPPSGHEQYF. The CDR3 DNA reads as TGTGCCTGGATCCCACCCTCAGGGCACGAGCAGTACTTC.

As DNA, the CDR3 is TGTGCCAGCAGCCCCGGGGGGAACTATGGCTACACCTTC. The encoded protein is CASSPGGNYGYTF. The chain joins TRBV3-1 (or the pseudogene TRBV3-2) to TRBJ1-2, with D possibly TRBD1 on 5 matching bases. Trimming left V 4 bases short and J 2 bases short, with 8 bases between. This CDR3 spans 13 amino acids. Germline V gene sequence: CDR1 LGHDT, CDR2 YNNKEL (reference sequence).

This clone came up once. V usage is TRBV10-3 and J usage is TRBJ1-6; possibly TRBD1 for D (6 bases). Looked up from germline, CDR1 is ENHRY and CDR2 is SYGVKD. V was shortened by 0 bases and J by 5 bases, with 14 bases between the two germline ends. There are 17 residues in the CDR3. This CDR3 is CAISESVGGGNNSPLHF. In DNA, the CDR3 is TGTGCCATCAGTGAGTCAGTAGGGGGGGGAAATAATTCACCCCTCCACTTT.

The chain uses TRBV28 and TRBJ1-2, with D tentatively TRBD1 (5 bases). Trimming removed 6 bases from V and 4 bases from J, with 12 bases in between. CDR1 and CDR2 (germline): MDHEN, SYDVKM. The CDR3 runs 13 residues. CDR3 protein: CASREQGGYGYTF. In DNA form, the CDR3 reads TGTGCCAGCAGGGAGCAGGGAGGCTATGGCTACACCTTC.

The chain links TRBV28 to TRBJ1-5; TRBD1 is a possible D gene (6 bases). The CDR3 has 15 amino acids. Trimming pared 5 bases from V and 5 bases from J, leaving 16 bases between. Germline CDR1 is MDHEN and CDR2 is SYDVKM. This chain's CDR3 is CASSPLRTADQPQHF. The CDR3 region has the DNA TGTGCCAGCAGTCCACTCCGGACAGCCGATCAGCCCCAGCATTTT.